The next 5 T cell receptor beta chains were all read from a single sample in a study of molecular identifiers for immune sequencing clone quantification. TCRdb re-analysed the PCR reads in MiXCR, keeping a single row per CDR3 protein. The sample contains about 320,000 distinct CDR3 sequences, over 20% of which appear only once. The sequenced material came from naive CD8+ T cells from blood, with Jurkat cell RNA spiked in. Sample subset: FACS-sorted CD8+CD4-CCR7+CD45RA+ naive T cells. The origin of the receptors is a human donor in good health. Some libraries in this study had Jurkat cell RNA spiked in.

In this sample, this clonotype turned up many times. J is TRBJ2-3 and V is TRBV12-3 or TRBV12-4; 7 bases are shared with TRBD1. Trimming cost V 3 bases and J 2 bases; bases outside gene matches: 8. The CDR3 has 16 amino acids. CDR3 protein: CASSFLEGGYTDTQYF. In DNA form, the CDR3 reads TGTGCCAGCAGTTTCCTCGAAGGGGGCTACACAGATACGCAGTATTTT.

This clonotype was observed at least ten times. The CDR3 DNA is TGTGCCAGTAGTACCAACCTCGGGGACATTATCAATTCACCCCTCCACTTT. Protein sequence: CASSTNLGDIINSPLHF. The rearrangement joins TRBV19 to TRBJ1-6; D perhaps matches TRBD1 (6 bases). This CDR3 has 17 amino acids. Germline-derived CDR1 and CDR2 are LNHDA and SQIVND (reference sequence). Trimming cost V 4 bases and J 7 bases, with 20 bases left between them.

A word on this clonotype: A read error may be the cause here, since a much bigger clone is one base away. The chain has TRBV15 and TRBJ1-2; 7 bases align to TRBD1. This CDR3 is built from 13 residues. The germline gives CDR1 LNHNV, CDR2 YYDKDF (reference sequence). This CDR3 reads CTTSLDRNYGYTF. The CDR3 coding sequence is TGTACCACCAGCCTGGACAGGAACTATGGCTACACCTTC.

For this clonotype: The conserved final phenylalanine or tryptophan is absent from the CDR3, which likely points to a read error. This chain connects TRBV3-1 to TRBJ2-3; 9 positions agree with TRBD1. Germline assignment: CDR1 LGHDT and CDR2 YNNKEL (reference sequence). The CDR3 runs to 13 residues. With 6 bases clipped from V and 5 bases from J, the junction kept 3 bases outside the gene matches. Here the CDR3 DNA reads TGTGCCAGCAGGGGACAGGGAATAGATACGCAGTATCTT. Translating it yields CASRGQGIDTQYL.

The chain combines TRBV6-5 with TRBJ2-3; D perhaps matches TRBD2 (7 bases). Germline V gene data show CDR1 as MNHEY and CDR2 as SVGAGI. The germline V and J ends were trimmed by 7 bases and 1 base, with 12 bases remaining between them. The CDR3 length is 14 residues. CDR3 in DNA: TGTGCCAGCACTAGGGGGGGGGGCACAGATACGCAGTATTTT. This translates into CASTRGGGTDTQYF.